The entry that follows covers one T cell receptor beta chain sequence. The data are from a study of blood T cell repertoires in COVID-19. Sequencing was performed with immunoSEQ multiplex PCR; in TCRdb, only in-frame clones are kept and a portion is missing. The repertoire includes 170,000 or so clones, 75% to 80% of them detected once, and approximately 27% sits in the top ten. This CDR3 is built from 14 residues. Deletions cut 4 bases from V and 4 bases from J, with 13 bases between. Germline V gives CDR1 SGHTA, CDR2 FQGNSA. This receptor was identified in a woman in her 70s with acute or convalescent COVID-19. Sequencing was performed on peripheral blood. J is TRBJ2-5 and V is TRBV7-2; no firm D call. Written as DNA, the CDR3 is TGTGCCAGCAGCTCGGGTCCTTCGGGAGAGACCCAGTACTTC. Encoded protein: CASSSGPSGETQYF.